Reported below is one T cell receptor beta chain. Its antigen is currently unknown. This sample was taken from a study of shared clonotypes between healthy human individuals. Findings and caveats of the study: What rarefaction showed was incomplete sorted-subset sequencing despite large depth.

This CDR3 spans 14 amino acids. Trimming cost V 8 bases and J 0 bases, with 11 bases left between them. Germline loops: CDR1 MNHNS, CDR2 SASEGT. Here immunoSEQ multiplex PCR was the method, and the copy in TCRdb shows in-frame clones only, minus some. The table records about 2.4 million clones, more than 85% of them present only once. Specimen: naive CD4+ T cells from PBMCs. As for subset: CD45RA+ positively selected. The genes are TRBV6-1 and TRBJ1-3; D call uncertain. The clonotype originates from a man aged 18 to 30 in good health. Some clones in this sample may be carry-over from other donors' samples. CDR3 sequence: CASGSGFSGNTIYF. Here the CDR3 DNA reads TGTGCCAGCGGGAGTGGGTTCTCTGGAAACACCATATATTTT.